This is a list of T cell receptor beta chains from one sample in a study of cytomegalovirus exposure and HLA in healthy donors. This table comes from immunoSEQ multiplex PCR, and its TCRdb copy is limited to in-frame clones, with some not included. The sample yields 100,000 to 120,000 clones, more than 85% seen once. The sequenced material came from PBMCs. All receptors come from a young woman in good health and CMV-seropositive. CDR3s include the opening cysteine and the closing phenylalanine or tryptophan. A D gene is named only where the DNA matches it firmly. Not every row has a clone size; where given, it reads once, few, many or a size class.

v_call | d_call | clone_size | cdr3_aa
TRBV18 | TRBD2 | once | CASSDSRATSGGQETQYF
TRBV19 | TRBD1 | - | CASSISQGMNTEAFF
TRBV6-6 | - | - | CASSPTKRPEQFF
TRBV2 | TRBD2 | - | CASSTSGRTSYEQYF
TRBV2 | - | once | CASSYTANEQFF
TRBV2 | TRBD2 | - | CASSGSGGNTGELFF
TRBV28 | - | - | CASSPPGERETQYF
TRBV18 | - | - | CASSPRTASGNTIYF
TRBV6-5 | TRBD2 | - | CASSSTSAQETQYF
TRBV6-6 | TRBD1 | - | CASSFGTGDTDTQYF
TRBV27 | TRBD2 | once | CASSLVRASGYNEQFF
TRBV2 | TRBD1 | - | CASLRDRVNTGELFF
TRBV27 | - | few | CASSLGPATYEQYF
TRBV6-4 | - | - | CASSPRSALCNQPQHF
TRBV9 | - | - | CASSSGGGDNQPQHF
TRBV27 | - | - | CASSPRGGGPYGYTF
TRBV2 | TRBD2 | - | CAAGSERGGSYEQYF
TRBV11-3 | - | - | CASRRVTGELFF
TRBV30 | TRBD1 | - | CAWGDRNHYEAFF
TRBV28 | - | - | CASLTSGRVLYGYTF
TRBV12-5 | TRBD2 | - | CASGLGPVGRADTQYF
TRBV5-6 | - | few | CASSTGQSGSPLHF
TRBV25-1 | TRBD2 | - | CASSESTSGRLDEQFF
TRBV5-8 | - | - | CASSPGGRYGYTF
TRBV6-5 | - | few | CASSYGLNSPLHF
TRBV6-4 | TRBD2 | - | CASSEVAGGPDTQYF
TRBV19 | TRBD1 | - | CASSIEAGGVQPQHF
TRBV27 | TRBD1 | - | CASSGQLFGELFF
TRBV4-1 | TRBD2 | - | CASSQVTGGARTGELFF
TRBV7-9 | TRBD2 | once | CASRNAGTSGNHEQYF
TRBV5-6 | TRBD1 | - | CASNVRTGFLISTYEQYF
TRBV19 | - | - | CASRPYRGMVAANTEAFF
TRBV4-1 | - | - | CASSQDIRGAGELFF
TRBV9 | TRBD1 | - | CASRGTGGHGYTF
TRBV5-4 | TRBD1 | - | CASSPRQGTGELFF
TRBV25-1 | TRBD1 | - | CASSESDRGQGYTF
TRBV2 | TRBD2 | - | CASSWGTSGRAGRYNEQFF
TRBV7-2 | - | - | CASSLLSGTDTQYF
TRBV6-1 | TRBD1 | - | CANQGDTGELFF
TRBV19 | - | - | CASRGPAGTEAFF
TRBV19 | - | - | CASSAQFTGNTIYF
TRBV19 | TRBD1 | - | CASRSGQGGANSQPQHF
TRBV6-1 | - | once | CASSVGTFNEQFF
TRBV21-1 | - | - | CASSPPTLTINQPQHF
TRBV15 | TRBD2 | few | CATSGGLGTGETQYF
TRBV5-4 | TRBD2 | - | CASSSGTSESYEQYF
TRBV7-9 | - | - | CASSLLSTDTQYF
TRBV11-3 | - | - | CASSARSGDSYEQYF
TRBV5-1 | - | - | CASSRDLNTEAFF
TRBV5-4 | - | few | CASSFPSSYEQYF